Listed below are T cell receptor beta chains from one sample, sequenced in a study of T cell repertoires in cytomegalovirus infection. Each CDR3 protein is one row after TCRdb ran MiXCR on the reads. The sample has some 940,000 distinct CDR3 sequences, approximately 31% seen once. Their cognate antigens are unknown. Sequencing was performed on cultured CD8+ T cells from PBMCs, taken from culture after CMV antigen stimulation. The origin of the receptors is a human donor in good health (CMV status not recorded). Some clones in this sample may be carry-over from other donors' samples. Each CDR3 is given with its conserved first and last residue. The order of the fields is V gene, J gene, clone size, D gene, CDR3 DNA, CDR3 protein. A D gene is named only where the DNA matches it firmly. Clone size is stated in some rows and not others, as once, few, many or a class when expanded.

V: TRBV12-3/TRBV12-4; J: TRBJ1-1; size: few; D: .; DNA: TGTGCCAGCAGATCGGACACCGACACTGAAGCTTTCTTT; CDR3: CASRSDTDTEAFF
V: TRBV18; J: TRBJ2-1; size: .; D: .; DNA: TGTGCCAGCTCACCGTCGACAGCCTACAATGAGCAGTTCTTC; CDR3: CASSPSTAYNEQFF
V: TRBV7-2; J: TRBJ1-2; size: few; D: .; DNA: TGTGCCAGCAGCTTAGTTTTCGGATCTAACTATGGCTACACCTTC; CDR3: CASSLVFGSNYGYTF
V: TRBV7-6; J: TRBJ2-5; size: .; D: .; DNA: TGTGCCAGCAGCGTGAGGGTTACGGAGACCCAGTACTTC; CDR3: CASSVRVTETQYF
V: TRBV4-2; J: TRBJ1-2; size: .; D: .; DNA: TGTGCCAGCAGCCACCTGGAGGGGGGCTTAGCTAACTATGGCTACACCTTC; CDR3: CASSHLEGGLANYGYTF
V: TRBV7-9; J: TRBJ1-1; size: .; D: .; DNA: TGTGCCAGCAGCTACGGGACCCACATGAACACTGAAGCTTTCTTT; CDR3: CASSYGTHMNTEAFF
V: TRBV12-3/TRBV12-4; J: TRBJ2-5; size: .; D: .; DNA: TGTGCCAGCAGTTCACTAGCCCAAGAGACCCAGTACTTC; CDR3: CASSSLAQETQYF
V: TRBV5-5; J: TRBJ2-3; size: .; D: .; DNA: TGTGCCAGCAGCTTGGCCGGAGCAACGCAGTATTTT; CDR3: CASSLAGATQYF
V: TRBV27; J: TRBJ2-7; size: .; D: .; DNA: TGTGCCAGCACGGACAGCTTTACCTACGAGCAGTACTTC; CDR3: CASTDSFTYEQYF
V: TRBV6-6; J: TRBJ2-6; size: .; D: .; DNA: TGTGCCAGCAGTTACAGGGCCAACGTCCTGACTTTC; CDR3: CASSYRANVLTF
V: TRBV11-2; J: TRBJ1-1; size: .; D: .; DNA: TGTGCCAGCAGCTTAGAGCAACTTATGAACACTGAAGCTTTCTTT; CDR3: CASSLEQLMNTEAFF
V: TRBV7-6; J: TRBJ2-1; size: many; D: .; DNA: TGTGCCAGCAGCGAGGGTAGCTCCTACAATGAGCAGTTCTTC; CDR3: CASSEGSSYNEQFF
V: TRBV11-1; J: TRBJ1-1; size: few; D: .; DNA: TGTGCCAGCAGCTTATCCCCGGATGAGAACACTGAAGCTTTCTTT; CDR3: CASSLSPDENTEAFF
V: TRBV6-1; J: TRBJ2-5; size: .; D: TRBD1; DNA: TGTGCCAGCAGTACCCGGGACAGGGGGATCGGCCAAGAGACCCAGTACTTC; CDR3: CASSTRDRGIGQETQYF
V: TRBV7-6; J: TRBJ1-1; size: .; D: .; DNA: TGTGCCAGCAGCTTTACGGCGCCCGGGGGGTCTGAAGCTTTCTTT; CDR3: CASSFTAPGGSEAFF
V: TRBV2; J: TRBJ1-2; size: .; D: .; DNA: TGTGCCAGCAGTGAAGTCCGGGTTCCAAAGCGTGGTGGCTACACCTTC; CDR3: CASSEVRVPKRGGYTF